This record looks at one T cell receptor beta chain sequence and its context. Original analysis: Estimation of nucleated cell counts was performed using reference gene primer amplification. Clones were sequenced by immunoSEQ multiplex PCR, and TCRdb holds only the in-frame ones, with some missing. Clone size and the V and J calls come from that table; the DNA yielded D and trimming. The table includes about 140,000 clones, roughly 88% detected once. This sample stems from a study of blood T cell repertoires in COVID-19. Whole-study context: From T cells, B-cell-depleted T cells, or PBMCs came the material, which was cDNA or gDNA.

The CDR3 sequence is 18 residues long. Germline V lookup: CDR1 KGHDR, CDR2 SFDVKD. Losses at the gene ends were 4 bases for V and 2 bases for J; bases not matched to a gene: 8. Sequenced sample: peripheral blood. The sequence derives from a man aged 60 to 75 with active or convalescent COVID-19. The chain has TRBV24-1 and TRBJ2-1; 12 bases agree with TRBD2. The CDR3 reads CATSEPTGLAGPYNEQFF. Here the CDR3 DNA reads TGTGCCACCAGTGAACCTACTGGACTAGCGGGACCCTACAATGAGCAGTTCTTC.